What follows are 28 T cell receptor beta chains derived from one specimen sequenced in a study of chemoradiotherapy in HPV16-positive cancers. Assay: immunoSEQ multiplex PCR; the TCRdb copy retains only in-frame clones and omits some. The table lists approximately 13,000 clones, more than 75% of them singletons. Sample collection occurred from a patient who underwent chemoradiotherapy. These receptors all come from a human donor with HPV-associated anogenital cancer.

Written as DNA, the CDR3 is TGTGCCAGCAGCTCACAGGGTCCTGGAAACACCATATATTTT. Translation gives CASSSQGPGNTIYF. The chain uses TRBV6-5 and TRBJ1-3, with a possible D match to TRBD1 (6 bases). The germline V gene has CDR1 MNHEY and CDR2 SVGAGI. Trimming took off 6 bases at V and 2 bases at J, with 11 bases between the two ends. The CDR3 runs 14 residues.

This chain connects TRBV27 to TRBJ2-7; D call uncertain. The CDR3 contains 13 residues. Germline assignment: CDR1 MNHEY and CDR2 SMNVEV (reference sequence). V lost 2 bases and J 0 bases, leaving 5 bases between the germline ends. The CDR3 reads CASSLLSSYEQYF. The CDR3 nucleotides are TGTGCCAGCAGTTTACTCTCCTCCTACGAGCAGTACTTC.

The chain couples TRBV7-2 to TRBJ2-2; D remains unclear. The CDR3 has 15 residues. Germline loops: CDR1 SGHTA, CDR2 FQGNSA. V lost 1 base and J lost 3, with 9 bases in between. CDR3 DNA: TGTGCCAGCAGCTTAGTAGGCCGGTACACCGGGGAGCTGTTTTTT. This encodes CASSLVGRYTGELFF.

Only a few counts were recorded for this clone. The gene calls are TRBV18 and TRBJ1-6; D is possibly TRBD1 (6 bases). In germline, CDR1 is KGHSH, CDR2 LQKENI. The CDR3 totals 15 residues. V gave up 4 bases and J gave up 6 bases, with 13 bases separating them. This chain's CDR3 is CASSLSGTINSPLHF. The CDR3 DNA is TGTGCCAGCTCACTGTCCGGGACAATTAATTCACCCCTCCACTTT.

This chain links TRBV28 with TRBJ1-6, with D tentatively TRBD1 (6 bases). Germline V gene lookup returns CDR1 MDHEN and CDR2 SYDVKM. The CDR3 loop spans 18 amino acids. V lost 10 bases, J lost 2 bases, and 24 bases lay in between. The CDR3 region is CATRGDTGAGTYNSPLHF. CDR3 DNA: TGTGCCACACGGGGGGACACCGGGGCGGGGACCTATAATTCACCCCTCCACTTT.

The V and J genes are TRBV9 and TRBJ2-7; 8 bases match TRBD2. With V trimmed by 4 bases and J by 0 bases, 3 bases remained unmatched. The CDR3 totals 14 residues. Germline assignment: CDR1 SGDLS and CDR2 YYNGEE. CDR3 loop: CASSPAGVSYEQYF. In DNA form, the CDR3 reads TGTGCCAGCAGCCCAGCGGGGGTCTCCTACGAGCAGTACTTC.

The chain is built from TRBV5-1 and TRBJ1-2; the D gene is possibly TRBD1 (5 bases). Germline V gives CDR1 SGHRS, CDR2 YFSETQ. The CDR3 length is 19 residues. The V end lost 0 bases, the J end lost 0 bases, and 21 bases lay between the germline ends. CDR3: CASSLAPPGSARANYGYTF. CDR3 DNA sequence: TGCGCCAGCAGCTTGGCCCCGCCAGGGTCGGCGAGGGCTAACTATGGCTACACCTTC.

This chain uses TRBV2 with TRBJ2-2, with D possibly matching TRBD1 (5 bases). V gave up 7 bases and J gave up 0 bases, with 21 bases separating them. From germline, CDR1 is SNHLY and CDR2 FYNNEI. CDR3 size: 18 residues. The CDR3 coding sequence is TGTGCCAGCAACGGAAGGGGTCAGGTTACTTCGAACACCGGGGAGCTGTTTTTT. It yields the protein CASNGRGQVTSNTGELFF. The whole variable domain, remainder taken from reference TRBV2 and TRBJ2-2, is EPEVTQTPSHQVTQMGQEVILRCVPISNHLYFYWYRQILGQKVEFLVSFYNNEISEKSEIFDDQFSVERPDGSNFTLKIRSTKLEDSAMYFCASNGRGQVTSNTGELFFGEGSRLTVL.

The chain has TRBV5-5 and TRBJ2-3; TRBD2 might be the D (6 bases). CDR3 length: 14 amino acids. V dropped 2 bases and J dropped 2 bases, with 9 bases sitting between them. The germline V gene encodes CDR1 SGHKS and CDR2 YYEKEE (reference sequence). The CDR3 bases are TGTGCCAGCAGCTTACGGGACTTCACAGATACGCAGTATTTT. Translating gives CASSLRDFTDTQYF.

This chain joins TRBV5-1 and TRBJ1-4, with 7 bases lining up with TRBD1. The CDR3 contains 15 residues. The germline V gene encodes CDR1 SGHRS and CDR2 YFSETQ. Unmatched junction bases numbered 6, after V lost 0 bases and J lost 7 bases. DNA for the CDR3: TGCGCCAGCAGCTTGGATGCAGGGGGGGGTGAAAAACTGTTTTTT. This sequence encodes CASSLDAGGGEKLFF.

The chain has TRBV6-6 and TRBJ2-7; 7 bases map to TRBD1. The CDR3 has 14 amino acids. Germline-derived CDR1 and CDR2 are MNHNY and SVGAGI (reference sequence). V trimming: 6 bases; J trimming: 5 bases; junction bases outside the gene matches: 10. Here the CDR3 reads CASRTSLTGDEQYF. In DNA form, the CDR3 reads TGTGCCAGCAGGACGTCCCTCACAGGGGACGAGCAGTACTTC.

The rearrangement links TRBV30 to TRBJ1-1; D is unclear. V lost 0 bases, J lost 0 bases, and 5 bases lay in between. This CDR3 has 13 residues. Germline CDR1 GTSNPN, CDR2 SVGIG (reference sequence). CDR3 protein: CAWSVSVNTEAFF. DNA for the CDR3: TGTGCCTGGAGTGTATCGGTGAACACTGAAGCTTTCTTT.

The chain joins TRBV27 to TRBJ1-2; D might be TRBD1 (6 bases). The CDR3 consists of 14 residues. The V end was cut by 8 bases, the J end by 7 bases, with 20 bases between. Germline V gene sequence: CDR1 MNHEY, CDR2 SMNVEV (reference sequence). The CDR3 sequence is CASRPTTGLFGYTF. The DNA for the CDR3 is TGTGCCAGCCGACCAACCACAGGGCTATTTGGCTACACCTTC.

The rearrangement joins TRBV30 to TRBJ1-2; TRBD1 aligns across 9 bases. After removal of 3 bases from V and 9 bases from J, the junction contained 5 bases not matched to a gene. Per the germline V gene, CDR1 is GTSNPN and CDR2 is SVGIG (reference sequence). There are 12 residues in the CDR3. The CDR3, as DNA: TGTGCCTGGAGGCCCGGACAGGGGAGCTACACCTTC. Protein sequence: CAWRPGQGSYTF.

The table lists this clone with a few counts. The chain links TRBV2 to TRBJ2-5, with TRBD1 matching 9 bases. V shed 6 bases and J 5 bases; nucleotides not matched to a gene: 1. Germline V gene sequence: CDR1 SNHLY, CDR2 FYNNEI. The CDR3 covers 12 residues. CDR3 loop: CASSGTGETQYF. The CDR3 nucleotides are TGTGCCAGCAGCGGGACAGGGGAGACCCAGTACTTC.

The chain joins TRBV28 to TRBJ1-1, with TRBD1 identical over 9 bases. The germline CDR1 and CDR2 sequences are MDHEN and SYDVKM. The CDR3 has 13 amino acids. Unmatched junction bases numbered 0, after V lost 6 bases and J lost 1 base. CDR3 DNA sequence: TGTGCCAGCAGGGACAGGGGGAACACTGAAGCTTTCTTT. Translated: CASRDRGNTEAFF.

A few counts support this clone. V gene TRBV7-9 combines with J gene TRBJ1-5; 9 bases match TRBD1. Losses at the gene ends were 4 bases for V and 6 bases for J; bases not matched to a gene: 4. Looked up from germline, CDR1 is SEHNR and CDR2 is FQNEAQ (reference sequence). The CDR3 has 14 amino acids. CDR3 loop: CASSSTGGSQPQHF. CDR3 nucleotides: TGTGCCAGCAGCTCGACAGGGGGTAGTCAGCCCCAGCATTTT.

This rearrangement joins TRBV6-1 to TRBJ1-5, with 12 bases matching TRBD1. J was trimmed by 7 bases and V by 3 bases; bases with no gene match: 7. The CDR3 loop spans 16 amino acids. The germline V gene has CDR1 MNHNS and CDR2 SASEGT. CDR3 coding DNA: TGTGCCAGCAGTGACGGGACAGGGGGCTGGAGGCAGCCCCAGCATTTT. It yields the protein CASSDGTGGWRQPQHF.

This chain links TRBV2 with TRBJ1-1, with TRBD1 identical over 9 bases. The germline gives CDR1 SNHLY, CDR2 FYNNEI. The CDR3 runs to 14 residues. Unmatched junction bases numbered 4, after V lost 4 bases and J lost 4 bases. The CDR3 spells CASSAGTGSTEAFF. The CDR3 nucleotides are TGTGCCAGCAGTGCCGGGACAGGGAGCACTGAAGCTTTCTTT.

The genes are TRBV5-4 and TRBJ2-7, with D hard to call. This CDR3 contains 14 residues. The V gene's germline CDR1 is SGHNT and CDR2 YYREEE (reference sequence). The germline V and J ends were trimmed by 4 bases and 0 bases, with 11 bases remaining between them. CDR3 loop: CASSKDRNSYEQYF. The CDR3 DNA reads as TGTGCCAGCAGCAAAGACCGAAACTCCTACGAGCAGTACTTC.

This rearrangement joins TRBV5-1 to TRBJ1-1, with D possibly TRBD1 on 6 matching bases. Germline lookup yields CDR1 SGHRS and CDR2 YFSETQ. V was trimmed by 4 bases and J by 1 base, leaving 11 bases between them. This CDR3 is built from 14 residues. CDR3 sequence reads: CASSRGTENTEAFF. CDR3 sequence (DNA): TGCGCCAGCAGCAGGGGGACGGAGAACACTGAAGCTTTCTTT.

The chain couples TRBV7-9 to TRBJ1-4, with 10 bases matching TRBD1. Germline V gene data show CDR1 as SEHNR and CDR2 as FQNEAQ (reference sequence). The trim removed 4 bases at V and 4 bases at J, leaving 3 bases unmatched. CDR3 size: 15 residues. The CDR3 loop reads CASSSWTGGNEKLFF. DNA for the CDR3: TGTGCCAGCAGCTCCTGGACAGGGGGTAATGAAAAACTGTTTTTT.

The genes are TRBV5-6 and TRBJ1-2; 7 bases are shared with TRBD1. Germline V gene sequence: CDR1 SGHDT, CDR2 YYEEEE. With V trimmed by 4 bases and J by 4 bases, 7 bases remained unmatched. The CDR3 length is 14 residues. CDR3 loop: CASSPTGDAYGYTF. Written as DNA, the CDR3 is TGTGCCAGCAGCCCCACAGGGGATGCCTATGGCTACACCTTC.

This clone occurred a few times. V gene TRBV19 combines with J gene TRBJ1-2, with unresolved D. The CDR3 is made up of 14 amino acids. The germline V gene has CDR1 LNHDA and CDR2 SQIVND (reference sequence). Trimming left V 4 bases short and J 5 bases short, with 14 bases between. In DNA, the CDR3 is TGTGCCAGTAGTACGTACCACCTCTCTTATGGCTACACCTTC. Protein product: CASSTYHLSYGYTF.

The chain couples TRBV9 to TRBJ2-1, with D unclear. The V gene's germline CDR1 is SGDLS and CDR2 YYNGEE. V was trimmed by 0 bases and J by 2 bases, leaving 15 bases between them. This CDR3 is 17 amino acids long. This CDR3 is CASSVALETSTYNEQFF. CDR3 in DNA: TGTGCCAGCAGCGTAGCTCTGGAGACTTCCACCTACAATGAGCAGTTCTTC.

The chain uses TRBV28 and TRBJ1-5; D gene ambiguous. The V gene's germline CDR1 is MDHEN and CDR2 SYDVKM. CDR3 size: 14 residues. V was clipped by 2 bases and J by 0 bases, with 5 bases between them. CDR3 protein: CASSLAGSNQPQHF. The CDR3 bases are TGTGCCAGCAGTTTAGCCGGTAGCAATCAGCCCCAGCATTTT.

The chain uses TRBV5-1 and TRBJ2-1; 15 bases fit TRBD2. The ends lost 4 bases at V and 1 base at J; junction bases unmatched: 6. CDR1 and CDR2 (germline): SGHRS, YFSETQ. This CDR3 has 18 amino acids. The DNA for the CDR3 is TGCGCCAGCAGCCCGGGACTAGCGGGGGGCCGTTCCTACAATGAGCAGTTCTTC. The encoded protein is CASSPGLAGGRSYNEQFF.

This rearrangement joins TRBV19 to TRBJ2-2, with 7 bases matching TRBD1. The germline CDR1 and CDR2 sequences are LNHDA and SQIVND (reference sequence). With 4 bases clipped from V and 3 bases from J, the junction kept 8 bases outside the gene matches. CDR3 length: 16 amino acids. CDR3 coding DNA: TGTGCCAGTAGTACCAGGGGGAGTCCACACACCGGGGAGCTGTTTTTT. This codes for CASSTRGSPHTGELFF.